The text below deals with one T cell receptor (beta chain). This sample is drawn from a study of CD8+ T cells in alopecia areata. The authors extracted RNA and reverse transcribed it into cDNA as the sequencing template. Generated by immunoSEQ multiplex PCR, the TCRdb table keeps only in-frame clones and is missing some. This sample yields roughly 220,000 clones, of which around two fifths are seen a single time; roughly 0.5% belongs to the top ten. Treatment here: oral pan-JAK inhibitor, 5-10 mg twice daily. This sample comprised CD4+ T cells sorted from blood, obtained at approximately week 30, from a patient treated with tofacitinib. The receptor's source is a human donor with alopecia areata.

CDR3 residues: CASSRWGAAGRGYTF. CDR3 nucleotide sequence: TGTGCCAGCAGCCGTTGGGGGGCCGCCGGGAGAGGCTACACCTTC. The chain carries TRBV7-2 and TRBJ1-2, with D possibly matching TRBD1 (6 bases). The germline V gene has CDR1 SGHTA and CDR2 FQGNSA. Trimming removed 5 bases from V and 8 bases from J, with 21 bases in between. The CDR3 runs 15 residues.